This T cell receptor (beta chain) was captured in a study of control samples from healthy donors and cancer patients. Trimming stripped 3 bases from V and 9 bases from J, with 12 bases between. Germline CDR1 PRHDT, CDR2 FYEKMQ (reference sequence). There are 13 residues in the CDR3. Profiling relied on immunoSEQ multiplex PCR, and the TCRdb table lists in-frame clones only, not all of them. The repertoire has approximately 30,000 clones, approximately 95% of them found once; the top ten carry 6.6%. Sequenced sample: blood. This TCR came from a man in his sixties in good health. The rearrangement uses TRBV13 and TRBJ1-5; D is uncertain. CDR3 nucleotides: TGTGCCAGCAGCTTCAACTCAGTAGGGCCCCAGCATTTT. Translated: CASSFNSVGPQHF.